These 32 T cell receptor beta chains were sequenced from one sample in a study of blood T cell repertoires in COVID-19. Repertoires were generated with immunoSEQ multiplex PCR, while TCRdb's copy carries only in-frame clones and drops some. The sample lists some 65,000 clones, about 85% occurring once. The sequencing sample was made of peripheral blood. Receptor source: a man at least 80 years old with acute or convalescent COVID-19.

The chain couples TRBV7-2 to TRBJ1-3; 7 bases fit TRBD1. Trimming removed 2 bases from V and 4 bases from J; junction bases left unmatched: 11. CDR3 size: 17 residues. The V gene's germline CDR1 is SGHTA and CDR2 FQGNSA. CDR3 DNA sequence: TGTGCCAGCAGCTTAAAACCACAGGGGATTCAAGGAAACACCATATATTTT. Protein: CASSLKPQGIQGNTIYF.

Here the CDR3 DNA reads TGTGCCAGCAGCGTGCGACTAGCGGGAGGGAATGAGCAGTTCTTC. This codes for CASSVRLAGGNEQFF. This chain connects TRBV11-1 to TRBJ2-1, with TRBD2 identical over 14 bases. This CDR3 region has 15 residues. Germline lookup yields CDR1 SGHAT and CDR2 FQDESV (reference sequence). The junction had 4 bases not matched to a gene; V was cut back by 5 bases and J by 7 bases. The variable domain in full, with the rest retrieved from reference TRBV11-1 and TRBJ2-1, is EAEVAQSPRYKITEKSQAVAFWCDPISGHATLYWYRQILGQGPELLVQFQDESVVDDSQLPKDRFSAERLKGVDSTLKIQPAELGDSAMYLCASSVRLAGGNEQFFGPGTRLTVL.

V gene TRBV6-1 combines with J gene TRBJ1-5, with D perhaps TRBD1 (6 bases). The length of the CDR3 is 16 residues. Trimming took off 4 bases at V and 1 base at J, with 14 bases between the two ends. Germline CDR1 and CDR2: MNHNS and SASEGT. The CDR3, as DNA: TGTGCCAGCAGTGCCCAAGGGACACCCAGCAATCAGCCCCAGCATTTT. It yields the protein CASSAQGTPSNQPQHF.

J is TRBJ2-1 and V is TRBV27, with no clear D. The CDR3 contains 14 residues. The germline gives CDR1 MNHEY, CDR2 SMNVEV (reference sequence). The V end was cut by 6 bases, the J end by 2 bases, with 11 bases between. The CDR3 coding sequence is TGTGCCAGCAGCCCTATGGGCACCTACAATGAGCAGTTCTTC. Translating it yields CASSPMGTYNEQFF.

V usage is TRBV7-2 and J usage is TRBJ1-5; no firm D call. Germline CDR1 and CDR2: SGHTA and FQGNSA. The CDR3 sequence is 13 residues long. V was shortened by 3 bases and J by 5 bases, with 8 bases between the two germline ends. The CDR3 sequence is CASSFGSDQPQHF. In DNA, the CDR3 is TGTGCCAGCAGCTTCGGGTCCGATCAGCCCCAGCATTTT.

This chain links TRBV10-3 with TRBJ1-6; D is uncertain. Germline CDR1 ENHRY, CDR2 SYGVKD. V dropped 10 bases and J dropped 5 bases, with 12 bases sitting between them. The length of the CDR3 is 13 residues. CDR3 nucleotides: TGTGCCACCCACCTGGAGAATAATTCACCCCTCCACTTT. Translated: CATHLENNSPLHF.

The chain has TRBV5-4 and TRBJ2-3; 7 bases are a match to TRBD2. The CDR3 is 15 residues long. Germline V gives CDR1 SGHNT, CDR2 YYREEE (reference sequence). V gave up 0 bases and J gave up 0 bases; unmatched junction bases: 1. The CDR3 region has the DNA TGTGCCAGCAGCTTGGATAGCGGGAGCACAGATACGCAGTATTTT. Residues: CASSLDSGSTDTQYF.

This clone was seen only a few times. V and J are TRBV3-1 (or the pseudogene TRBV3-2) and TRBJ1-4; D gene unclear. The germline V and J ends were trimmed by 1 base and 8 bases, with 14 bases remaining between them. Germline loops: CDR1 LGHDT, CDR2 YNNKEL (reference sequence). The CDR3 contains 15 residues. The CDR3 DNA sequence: TGTGCCAGCAGCCAAGGCGGCGCCCGAGAGGAAAAACTGTTTTTT. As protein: CASSQGGAREEKLFF.

The CDR3 is CASSSRTPDGALHF. The CDR3, as DNA: TGTGCCAGCAGTTCGCGAACCCCTGACGGGGCCCTCCACTTT. V and J are TRBV6-5 and TRBJ1-6, with no clear D. V lost 4 bases, J lost 14 bases, and 18 bases lay in between. This CDR3 comprises 14 residues. Germline CDR1 MNHEY, CDR2 SVGAGI.

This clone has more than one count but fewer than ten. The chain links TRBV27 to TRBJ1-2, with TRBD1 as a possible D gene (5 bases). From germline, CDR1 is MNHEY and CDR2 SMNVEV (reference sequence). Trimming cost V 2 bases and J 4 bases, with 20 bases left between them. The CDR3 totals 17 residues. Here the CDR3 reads CASSLVTEPDLIYGYTF. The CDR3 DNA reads TGTGCCAGCAGTTTAGTGACAGAGCCTGATTTAATCTATGGCTACACCTTC.

For the CDR3, the DNA is TGTGCCAGCTCCCCCTACGCCCGAGCTGCCACTGAAGCTTTCTTT. It codes for CASSPYARAATEAFF. This chain connects TRBV18 to TRBJ1-1; D is uncertain. The germline gives CDR1 KGHSH, CDR2 LQKENI. V was pared by 6 bases and J by 4 bases, with 18 bases between. This CDR3 has 15 amino acids.

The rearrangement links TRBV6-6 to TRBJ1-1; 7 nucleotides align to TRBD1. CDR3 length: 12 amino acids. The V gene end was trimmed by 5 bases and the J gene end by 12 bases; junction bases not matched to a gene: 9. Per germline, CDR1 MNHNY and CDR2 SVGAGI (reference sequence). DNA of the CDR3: TGTGCCAGCAGTCCTAGGGACAGTTCCCCTTTCTTT. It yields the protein CASSPRDSSPFF.

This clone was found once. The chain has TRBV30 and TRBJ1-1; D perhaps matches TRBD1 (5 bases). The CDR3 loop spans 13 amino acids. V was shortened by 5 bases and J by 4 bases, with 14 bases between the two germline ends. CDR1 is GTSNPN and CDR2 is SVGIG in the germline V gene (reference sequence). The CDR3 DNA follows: TGTGCCTGGTTAACAGGTTTCGGCACTGAAGCTTTCTTT. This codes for CAWLTGFGTEAFF.

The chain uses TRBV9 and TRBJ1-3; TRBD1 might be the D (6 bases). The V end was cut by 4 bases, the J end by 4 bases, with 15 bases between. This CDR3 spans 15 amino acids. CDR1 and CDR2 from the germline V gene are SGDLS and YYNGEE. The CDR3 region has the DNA TGTGCCAGCAGCCCGCGACAGGTTTTCGGAAACACCATATATTTT. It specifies CASSPRQVFGNTIYF.

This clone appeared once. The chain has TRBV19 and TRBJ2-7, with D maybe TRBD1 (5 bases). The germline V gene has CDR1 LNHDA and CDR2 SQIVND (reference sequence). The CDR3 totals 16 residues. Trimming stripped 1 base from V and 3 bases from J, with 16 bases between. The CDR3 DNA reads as TGTGCCAGTAGTATAGTATCCGACAGCAGAAACTACGAGCAGTACTTC. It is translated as CASSIVSDSRNYEQYF.

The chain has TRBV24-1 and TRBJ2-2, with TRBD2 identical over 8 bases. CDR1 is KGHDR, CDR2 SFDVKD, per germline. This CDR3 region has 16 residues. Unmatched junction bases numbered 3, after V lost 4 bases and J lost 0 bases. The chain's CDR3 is CATSDLGGANTGELFF. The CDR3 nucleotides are TGTGCCACCAGTGACCTCGGGGGGGCGAACACCGGGGAGCTGTTTTTT.

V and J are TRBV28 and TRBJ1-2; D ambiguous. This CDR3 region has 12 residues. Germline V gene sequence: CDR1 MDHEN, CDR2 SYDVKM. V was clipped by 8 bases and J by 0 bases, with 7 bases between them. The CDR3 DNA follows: TGTGCCAGCGGCAGGACTAACTATGGCTACACCTTC. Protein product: CASGRTNYGYTF.

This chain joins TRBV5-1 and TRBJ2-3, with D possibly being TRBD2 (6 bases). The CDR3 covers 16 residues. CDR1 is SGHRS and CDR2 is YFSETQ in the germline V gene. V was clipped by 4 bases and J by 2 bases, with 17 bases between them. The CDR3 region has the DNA TGCGCCAGCAGCCTCGGAGACGGGCGGGACACAGATACGCAGTATTTT. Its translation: CASSLGDGRDTDTQYF. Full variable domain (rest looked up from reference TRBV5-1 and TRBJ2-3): KAGVTQTPRYLIKTRGQQVTLSCSPISGHRSVSWYQQTPGQGLQFLFEYFSETQRNKGNFPGRFSGRQFSNSRSEMNVSTLELGDSALYLCASSLGDGRDTDTQYFGPGTRLTVL.

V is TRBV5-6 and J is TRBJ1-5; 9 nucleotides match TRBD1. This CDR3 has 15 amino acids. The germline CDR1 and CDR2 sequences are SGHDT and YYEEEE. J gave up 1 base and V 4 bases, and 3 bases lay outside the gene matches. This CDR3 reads CASSTGQGSNQPQHF. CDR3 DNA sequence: TGTGCCAGCAGCACCGGACAGGGGAGCAATCAGCCCCAGCATTTT.

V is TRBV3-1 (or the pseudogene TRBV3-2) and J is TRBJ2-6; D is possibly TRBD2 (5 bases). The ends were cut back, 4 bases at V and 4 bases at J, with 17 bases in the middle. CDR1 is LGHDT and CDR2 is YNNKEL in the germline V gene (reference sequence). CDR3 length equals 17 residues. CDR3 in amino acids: CASSLWTDISGANVLTF. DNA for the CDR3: TGTGCCAGCAGCCTCTGGACTGATATCTCCGGGGCCAACGTCCTGACTTTC.

CDR3 sequence reads: CASSLGQGTYNEQFF. CDR3 nucleotides: TGCGCCAGCAGCCTCGGACAGGGGACCTACAATGAGCAGTTCTTC. This chain joins TRBV5-1 and TRBJ2-1; 9 nucleotides agree with TRBD1. Germline-derived CDR1 and CDR2 are SGHRS and YFSETQ. The trim removed 4 bases at V and 2 bases at J, leaving 4 bases unmatched. This CDR3 spans 15 amino acids.

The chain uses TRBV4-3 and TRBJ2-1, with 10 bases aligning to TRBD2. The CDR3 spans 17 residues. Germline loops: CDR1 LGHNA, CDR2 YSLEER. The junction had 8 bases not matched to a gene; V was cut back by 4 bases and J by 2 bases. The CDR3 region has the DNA TGCGCCAGCAGCCGGACCTTAGCGGGAGGACCCTACAATGAGCAGTTCTTC. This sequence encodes CASSRTLAGGPYNEQFF.

For the CDR3, the DNA is TGTGCCAGCAGTGAGCAAGCGGGGGCGTACAATGAGCAGTTCTTC. Its protein product is CASSEQAGAYNEQFF. This chain joins TRBV2 and TRBJ2-1, with 8 bases matching TRBD2. The CDR3 consists of 15 residues. The germline gives CDR1 SNHLY, CDR2 FYNNEI. V dropped 3 bases and J dropped 4; count of bases not matched to a gene: 5.

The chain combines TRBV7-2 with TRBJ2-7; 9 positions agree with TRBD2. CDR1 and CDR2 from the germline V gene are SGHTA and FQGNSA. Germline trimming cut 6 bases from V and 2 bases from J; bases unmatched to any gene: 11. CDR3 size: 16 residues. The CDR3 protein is CASSQSSGLAAYEQYF. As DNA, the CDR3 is TGTGCCAGCAGTCAATCATCGGGACTAGCTGCCTACGAGCAGTACTTC.

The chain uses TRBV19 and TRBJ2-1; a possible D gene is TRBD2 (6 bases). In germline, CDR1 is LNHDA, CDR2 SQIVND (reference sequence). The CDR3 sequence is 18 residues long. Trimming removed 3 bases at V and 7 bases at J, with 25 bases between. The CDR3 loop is CASSMEIRGLTMVNEQFF. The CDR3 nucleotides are TGTGCCAGTAGTATGGAAATTCGGGGACTCACAATGGTGAATGAGCAGTTCTTC.

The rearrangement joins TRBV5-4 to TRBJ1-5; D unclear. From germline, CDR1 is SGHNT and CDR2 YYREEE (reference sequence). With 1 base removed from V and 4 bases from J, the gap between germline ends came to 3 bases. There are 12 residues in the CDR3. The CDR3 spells CASSLPNQPQHF. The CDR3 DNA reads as TGTGCCAGCAGCTTGCCAAATCAGCCCCAGCATTTT.

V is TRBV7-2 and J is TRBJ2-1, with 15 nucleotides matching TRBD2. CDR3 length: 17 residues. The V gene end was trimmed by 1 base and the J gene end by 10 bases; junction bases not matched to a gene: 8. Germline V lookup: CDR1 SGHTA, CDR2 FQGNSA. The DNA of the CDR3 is TGTGCCAGCAGCTTAGGGACTAGCGGGAGGGCCGGACGCGAGCAGTTCTTC. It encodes CASSLGTSGRAGREQFF.

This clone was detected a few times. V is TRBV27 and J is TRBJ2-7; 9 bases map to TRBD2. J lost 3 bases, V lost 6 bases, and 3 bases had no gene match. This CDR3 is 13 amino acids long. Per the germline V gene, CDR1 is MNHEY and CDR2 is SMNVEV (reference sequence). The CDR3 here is CASRGSGSYEQYF. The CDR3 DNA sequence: TGTGCCAGCAGAGGTAGCGGGAGCTACGAGCAGTACTTC.

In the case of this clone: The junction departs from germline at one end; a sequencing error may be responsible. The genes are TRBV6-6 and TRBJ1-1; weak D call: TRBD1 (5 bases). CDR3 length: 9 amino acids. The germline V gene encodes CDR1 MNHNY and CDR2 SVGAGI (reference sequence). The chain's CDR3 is CASGAEAFF. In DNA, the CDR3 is TGTGCCAGCGGGGCTGAAGCCTTCTTT.

CDR3 amino acids: CASSQGGQDNYGYTF. The CDR3 DNA reads TGTGCCAGCAGCCAAGGGGGACAAGATAACTATGGCTACACCTTC. This chain connects TRBV4-2 to TRBJ1-2; tentative D call: TRBD1 (6 bases). This CDR3 is 15 amino acids long. Germline values: CDR1 LGHNA, CDR2 YNFKEQ. V was trimmed by 1 base and J by 1 base, leaving 10 bases between them.

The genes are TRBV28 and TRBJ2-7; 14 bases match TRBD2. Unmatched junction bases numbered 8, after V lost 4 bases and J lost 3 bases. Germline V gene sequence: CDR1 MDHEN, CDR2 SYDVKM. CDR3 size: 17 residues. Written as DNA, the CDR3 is TGTGCCAGCAGTTCCCGGACTAGCGGGAGGAGCAACTACGAGCAGTACTTC. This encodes CASSSRTSGRSNYEQYF.

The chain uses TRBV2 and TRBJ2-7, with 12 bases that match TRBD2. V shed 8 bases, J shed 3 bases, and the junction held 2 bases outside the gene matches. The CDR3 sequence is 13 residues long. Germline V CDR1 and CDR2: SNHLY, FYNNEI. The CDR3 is CASGGLAGYEQYF. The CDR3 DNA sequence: TGTGCCAGCGGGGGACTAGCGGGCTACGAGCAGTACTTC.